The 27 T cell receptor beta chains reported below all come from one sample, sequenced in a study of T cell responses to AZD1222 COVID-19 vaccine. Produced via immunoSEQ multiplex PCR; TCRdb's table is partial and in-frame only. The sample records about 85,000 clones, approximately 89% being singletons. The specimen was peripheral blood, collected on day 0 of AZD1222 vaccination. These receptors were taken from an adult in good health.

DNA for the CDR3: TGTGCCAGCAGCTTACAGGGGGTAAACACTGAAGCTTTCTTT. It specifies CASSLQGVNTEAFF. This rearrangement joins TRBV7-8 to TRBJ1-1; the match to TRBD1 covers 7 bases. The CDR3 consists of 14 residues. Germline V CDR1 and CDR2: SGHVS, FQNEAQ. Trimming removed 2 bases from V and 2 bases from J; junction bases left unmatched: 2.

The chain couples TRBV4-2 to TRBJ2-1; tentatively, D is TRBD2 (6 bases). V gave up 3 bases and J gave up 7 bases, with 13 bases separating them. Germline CDR1 reads LGHNA; CDR2 reads YNFKEQ. The CDR3 has 14 residues. The CDR3 protein is CASSQRPGGNEQFF. DNA of the CDR3: TGTGCCAGCAGCCAGCGGCCTGGGGGGAATGAGCAGTTCTTC.

The rearrangement joins TRBV5-1 to TRBJ2-1, with 13 bases fitting TRBD2. CDR3 size: 15 residues. Germline V gene sequence: CDR1 SGHRS, CDR2 YFSETQ. Losses at the gene ends were 0 bases for V and 6 bases for J; bases not matched to a gene: 0. This CDR3 is CASSLGTSGSNEQFF. CDR3 in DNA: TGCGCCAGCAGCTTGGGGACTAGCGGGAGCAATGAGCAGTTCTTC.

J is TRBJ1-3 and V is TRBV28, with D hard to call. With 1 base removed from V and 2 bases from J, the gap between germline ends came to 6 bases. The CDR3 sequence is 14 residues long. The germline V gene has CDR1 MDHEN and CDR2 SYDVKM. CDR3 loop: CASSLLLPGNTIYF. The CDR3 DNA is TGTGCCAGCAGTTTATTACTCCCTGGAAACACCATATATTTT. Full variable domain (remainder filled in from reference TRBV28 and TRBJ1-3): DVKVTQSSRYLVKRTGEKVFLECVQDMDHENMFWYRQDPGLGLRLIYFSYDVKMKEKGDIPEGYSVSREKKERFSLILESASTNQTSMYLCASSLLLPGNTIYFGEGSWLTVV.

This chain joins TRBV10-2 and TRBJ1-5; 7 bases match TRBD1. The V gene's germline CDR1 is WSHSY and CDR2 SAAADI. The junction had 6 bases not matched to a gene; V was cut back by 7 bases and J by 3 bases. CDR3 size: 14 residues. CDR3 sequence: CASTEGAINQPQHF. The CDR3 DNA follows: TGCGCCAGCACGGAGGGGGCTATCAATCAGCCCCAGCATTTT.

This clone was recorded at least ten times. The V and J genes are TRBV30 and TRBJ1-1; D might be TRBD1 (6 bases). Germline loops: CDR1 GTSNPN, CDR2 SVGIG (reference sequence). Trimming removed 2 bases at V and 7 bases at J, with 14 bases between. The CDR3 is 13 residues long. CDR3 sequence reads: CAWSRGQYLEAFF. The CDR3 bases are TGTGCCTGGAGTCGCGGACAGTACCTTGAAGCTTTCTTT.

V is TRBV5-4 and J is TRBJ2-7; 8 bases align to TRBD1. The V gene end was trimmed by 1 base and the J gene end by 5 bases; junction bases not matched to a gene: 5. Germline assignment: CDR1 SGHNT and CDR2 YYREEE (reference sequence). The length of the CDR3 is 14 residues. This CDR3 is CASSLRTGTNEQYF. The CDR3, as DNA: TGTGCCAGCAGCTTGCGGACAGGGACCAACGAGCAGTACTTC.

The rearrangement links TRBV5-5 to TRBJ1-1; no clear D gene. Per the germline V gene, CDR1 is SGHKS and CDR2 is YYEKEE (reference sequence). The CDR3 covers 14 residues. Trimming stripped 5 bases from V and 6 bases from J, with 17 bases between. CDR3 DNA: TGTGCCAGCAGTCATCCAGACGGAGTGTCTGAAGCTTTCTTT. It yields the protein CASSHPDGVSEAFF.

The CDR3 is CASSRRGREDTEAFF. CDR3 DNA sequence: TGTGCCAGCAGCCGACGGGGGAGGGAAGACACTGAAGCTTTCTTT. The gene calls are TRBV3-1 (or the pseudogene TRBV3-2) and TRBJ1-1, with D possibly being TRBD1 (5 bases). V dropped 4 bases and J dropped 3 bases, with 15 bases sitting between them. Germline-derived CDR1 and CDR2 are LGHDT and YNNKEL (reference sequence). There are 15 residues in the CDR3.

The gene calls are TRBV30 and TRBJ1-2; a weak D match, TRBD1 (6 bases). Trimming removed 6 bases at V and 3 bases at J, with 14 bases between. Germline loops: CDR1 GTSNPN, CDR2 SVGIG (reference sequence). The CDR3 extends over 13 amino acids. CDR3 DNA sequence: TGTGCCTGTCCCTACACAGGGTACTATGGCTACACCTTC. It specifies CACPYTGYYGYTF.

This chain links TRBV9 with TRBJ1-3; D call uncertain. CDR1 is SGDLS, CDR2 YYNGEE, per germline. Trimming shortened V by 0 bases and J by 0 bases, and 7 bases separated the two germline ends. The CDR3 is 15 amino acids. The CDR3, as DNA: TGTGCCAGCAGCGTAGATGAGTACTCTGGAAACACCATATATTTT. Encoded protein: CASSVDEYSGNTIYF. Full variable domain (missing parts from reference TRBV9 and TRBJ1-3): DSGVTQTPKHLITATGQRVTLRCSPRSGDLSVYWYQQSLDQGLQFLIQYYNGEERAKGNILERFSAQQFPDLHSELNLSSLELGDSALYFCASSVDEYSGNTIYFGEGSWLTVV.

The rearrangement uses TRBV6-1 and TRBJ1-3; D possibly corresponds to TRBD1 (5 bases). The germline V gene encodes CDR1 MNHNS and CDR2 SASEGT. This CDR3 region has 19 residues. V lost 2 bases, J lost 6 bases, and 26 bases lay in between. The DNA for the CDR3 is TGTGCCAGCAGTGAATCCGGAGCTCTAAGACCTGTCGGGGCAAACACCATATATTTT. Translated: CASSESGALRPVGANTIYF.

The chain carries TRBV18 and TRBJ2-5; perhaps TRBD2 as D (5 bases). There are 14 residues in the CDR3. Germline V gene sequence: CDR1 KGHSH, CDR2 LQKENI. V lost 3 bases and J lost 2, with 10 bases in between. The DNA for the CDR3 is TGTGCCAGCTCACCCGGACTGATTCAAGAGACCCAGTACTTC. Translation gives CASSPGLIQETQYF. The complete variable domain, with remaining parts taken from reference TRBV18 and TRBJ2-5, reads NAGVMQNPRHLVRRRGQEARLRCSPMKGHSHVYWYRQLPEEGLKFMVYLQKENIIDESGMPKERFSAEFPKEGPSILRIQQVVRGDSAAYFCASSPGLIQETQYFGPGTRLLVL.

The chain joins TRBV18 to TRBJ1-1; D is unclear. Germline V gene data show CDR1 as KGHSH and CDR2 as LQKENI. Trimming pared 1 base from V and 1 base from J, leaving 16 bases between. This CDR3 region has 17 residues. The CDR3: CASSPRGGGERNTEAFF. The DNA for the CDR3 is TGTGCCAGCTCACCACGTGGAGGTGGGGAGCGGAACACTGAAGCTTTCTTT.

The chain recombines TRBV11-3 with TRBJ2-3, with D hard to call. CDR1 and CDR2 (germline): SGHNT, YENEEA. V dropped 6 bases and J dropped 5 bases, with 12 bases sitting between them. CDR3 size: 13 residues. CDR3 in amino acids: CASSSRWKDTQYF. The CDR3 DNA sequence: TGTGCCAGCAGTTCCAGGTGGAAAGATACGCAGTATTTT. The whole variable domain, filled in from reference TRBV11-3 and TRBJ2-3, reads EAGVVQSPRYKIIEKKQPVAFWCNPISGHNTLYWYLQNLGQGPELLIRYENEEAVDDSQLPKDRFSAERLKGVDSTLKIQPAELGDSAVYLCASSSRWKDTQYFGPGTRLTVL.

The chain carries TRBV9 and TRBJ2-1; TRBD2 might be the D (6 bases). In germline, CDR1 is SGDLS, CDR2 YYNGEE. There are 15 residues in the CDR3. V was trimmed by 2 bases and J by 6 bases, leaving 15 bases between them. The CDR3 DNA reads as TGTGCCAGCAGCGTGGGCGGGAACACTGGCAATGAGCAGTTCTTC. This codes for CASSVGGNTGNEQFF.

The chain is built from TRBV3-1 (or the pseudogene TRBV3-2) and TRBJ1-5; no firm D call. The CDR3 contains 13 residues. The V gene lost 0 bases and the J gene lost 4 bases, with 4 bases spanning the gap. From germline, CDR1 is LGHDT and CDR2 YNNKEL (reference sequence). The CDR3 DNA reads TGTGCCAGCAGCCAAGACAGGAATCAGCCCCAGCATTTT. It translates to CASSQDRNQPQHF.

The rearrangement uses TRBV5-1 and TRBJ1-5; 9 bases align to TRBD1. J gave up 0 bases and V 0 bases, and 4 bases lay outside the gene matches. Germline values: CDR1 SGHRS, CDR2 YFSETQ. This CDR3 is 17 amino acids long. The DNA for the CDR3 is TGCGCCAGCAGCTTGGTGGACAGGGGTTATAGCAATCAGCCCCAGCATTTT. Encoded protein: CASSLVDRGYSNQPQHF.

The CDR3 is CASSFRLNTEAFF. The CDR3 nucleotides are TGTGCCAGCAGTTTTAGGCTGAACACTGAAGCTTTCTTT. The chain carries TRBV27 and TRBJ1-1; D is unclear. Germline CDR1 MNHEY, CDR2 SMNVEV (reference sequence). The V gene lost 3 bases and the J gene lost 0 bases, with 5 bases spanning the gap. The CDR3 is made up of 13 amino acids.

This sequence joins TRBV4-1 and TRBJ2-1, with D possibly being TRBD2 (5 bases). Trimming pared 0 bases from V and 8 bases from J, leaving 8 bases between. Germline assignment: CDR1 MGHRA and CDR2 YSYEKL. The length of the CDR3 is 13 residues. The CDR3 region is CASSQDLAYEQFF. CDR3 coding DNA: TGCGCCAGCAGCCAAGACCTAGCCTATGAGCAGTTCTTC.

The CDR3 is CASSLGGGDFHNEQFF. Written as DNA, the CDR3 is TGTGCCAGCAGTTTGGGGGGTGGGGACTTTCACAATGAGCAGTTCTTC. The rearrangement links TRBV27 to TRBJ2-1, with D perhaps matching TRBD2 (6 bases). The CDR3 is 16 residues long. Trimming removed 3 bases at V and 5 bases at J, with 17 bases between. The germline V gene encodes CDR1 MNHEY and CDR2 SMNVEV (reference sequence).

Comment on this clone: Because the CDR3's place on the DNA is in doubt, the DNA is left out and the CDR3 is given as listed by TCRdb. The rearrangement links TRBV6-6 to TRBJ2-7. The germline CDR1 and CDR2 sequences are MNHNY and SVGAGI (reference sequence). With termini counted, the CDR3 has 12 amino acids. The CDR3 sequence: CASSSSPYEQYF.

This clone was seen only once. This chain connects TRBV6-5 to TRBJ1-1; D may be TRBD1 (5 bases). With 7 bases removed from V and 6 bases from J, the gap between germline ends came to 18 bases. CDR1 is MNHEY, CDR2 SVGAGI, per germline. The CDR3 is 14 residues long. CDR3 protein: CASIEPRGGSEAFF. The CDR3 DNA reads as TGTGCCAGCATAGAACCTCGGGGGGGATCTGAAGCTTTCTTT.

The rearrangement joins TRBV6-6 to TRBJ1-2, with a tentative D call TRBD1 (6 bases). The V gene's germline CDR1 is MNHNY and CDR2 SVGAGI (reference sequence). V lost 0 bases and J 7 bases, leaving 9 bases between the germline ends. CDR3 length equals 13 residues. The CDR3 region is CASSYSEGGGYTF. In DNA, the CDR3 is TGTGCCAGCAGTTACTCGGAGGGGGGTGGCTACACCTTC.

This chain uses TRBV5-1 with TRBJ2-2; possible D gene TRBD2, 5 bases. V was shortened by 0 bases and J by 0 bases, with 9 bases between the two germline ends. Germline V gene data show CDR1 as SGHRS and CDR2 as YFSETQ. The CDR3 length is 16 residues. The CDR3 nucleotides are TGCGCCAGCAGCTTGGGCCGGGATTCGAACACCGGGGAGCTGTTTTTT. The encoded protein is CASSLGRDSNTGELFF.

The CDR3 region is CAWSVRRPEGNTIYF. Written as DNA, the CDR3 is TGTGCCTGGAGTGTACGACGGCCAGAGGGAAACACCATATATTTT. V is TRBV30 and J is TRBJ1-3; no reliable D call. Germline CDR1 GTSNPN, CDR2 SVGIG (reference sequence). The CDR3 contains 15 residues. V was cut by 0 bases and J by 4 bases, with 13 bases left in between. Using reference TRBV30 and TRBJ1-3 for the parts outside the CDR3, the full variable domain is SQTIHQWPATLVQPVGSPLSLECTVEGTSNPNLYWYRQAAGRGLQLLFYSVGIGQISSEVPQNLSASRPQDRQFILSSKKLLLSDSGFYLCAWSVRRPEGNTIYFGEGSWLTVV.

The V gene is TRBV11-2, the J gene TRBJ1-2, with 8 nucleotides matching TRBD1. V shed 5 bases, J shed 4 bases, and the junction held 3 bases outside the gene matches. Germline values: CDR1 SGHAT, CDR2 FQNNGV. The CDR3 consists of 13 residues. The CDR3: CASSMTGVYGYTF. Written as DNA, the CDR3 is TGTGCCAGCAGCATGACAGGGGTCTATGGCTACACCTTC.